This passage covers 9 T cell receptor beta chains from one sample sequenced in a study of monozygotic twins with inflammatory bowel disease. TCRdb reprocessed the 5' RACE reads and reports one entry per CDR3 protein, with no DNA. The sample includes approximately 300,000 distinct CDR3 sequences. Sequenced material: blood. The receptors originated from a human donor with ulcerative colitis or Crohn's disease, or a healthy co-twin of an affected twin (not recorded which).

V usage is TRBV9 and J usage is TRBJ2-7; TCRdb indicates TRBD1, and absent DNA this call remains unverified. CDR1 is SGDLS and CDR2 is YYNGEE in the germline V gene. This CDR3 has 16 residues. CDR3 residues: CASSARFDRGLYEQYF.

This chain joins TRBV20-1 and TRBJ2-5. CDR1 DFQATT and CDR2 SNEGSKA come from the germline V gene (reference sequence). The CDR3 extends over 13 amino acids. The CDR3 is CSARRQLQETQYF.

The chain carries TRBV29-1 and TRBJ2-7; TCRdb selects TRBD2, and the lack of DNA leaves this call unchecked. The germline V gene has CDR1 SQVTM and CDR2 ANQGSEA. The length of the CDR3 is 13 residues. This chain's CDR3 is CSVVLTSWDEQYF.

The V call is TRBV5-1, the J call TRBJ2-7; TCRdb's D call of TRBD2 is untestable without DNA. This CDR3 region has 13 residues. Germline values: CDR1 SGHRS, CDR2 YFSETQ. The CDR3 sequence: CASSSEGGYEQYF.

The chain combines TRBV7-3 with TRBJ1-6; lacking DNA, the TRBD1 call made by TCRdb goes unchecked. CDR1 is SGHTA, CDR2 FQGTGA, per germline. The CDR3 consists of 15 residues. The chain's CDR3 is CASSQGGASYSPLHF.

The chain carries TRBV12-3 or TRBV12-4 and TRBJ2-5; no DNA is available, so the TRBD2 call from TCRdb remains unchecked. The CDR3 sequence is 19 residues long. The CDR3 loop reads CASSESGTSGGAVQETQYF.

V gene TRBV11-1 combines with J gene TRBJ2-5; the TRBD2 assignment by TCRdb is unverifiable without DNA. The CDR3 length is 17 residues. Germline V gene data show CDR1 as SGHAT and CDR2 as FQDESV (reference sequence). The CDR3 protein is CASSSGDLRRSQETQYF.

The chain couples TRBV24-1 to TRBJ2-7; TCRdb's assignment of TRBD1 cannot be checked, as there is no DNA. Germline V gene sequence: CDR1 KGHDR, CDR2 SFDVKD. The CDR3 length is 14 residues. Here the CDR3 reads CATSDPRGGNEQYF.

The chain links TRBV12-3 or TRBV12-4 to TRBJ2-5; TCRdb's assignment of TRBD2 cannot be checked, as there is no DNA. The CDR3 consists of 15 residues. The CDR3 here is CASSPSGAGGETQYF.